The clone carrying this TCR beta chain turned up a few times. As yet, its antigen is unknown. The sample comes from a study of blood T cells in healthy people across ages. Study-wide results and limits: TCR beta diversity, measured per million T cells, fell in a roughly linear way with age.

Primed by a sample-barcoded 5' primer and a J-beta primer mix, a second PCR proceeded for roughly 6 to 12 cycles. MiXCR, run by TCRdb on the 5' RACE reads, gives a single entry per CDR3 protein. Altogether about 1 million distinct CDR3 sequences are present, around 45% being singletons, with the ten largest covering about 19%. The clonotype was recovered from a woman aged 60-75 years in good health. The sequencing sample was made of blood.

CDR3 region: CASSLGLAGVLGEQFF. The DNA of the CDR3 is TGTGCCAGCAGTTTAGGACTAGCGGGAGTTTTGGGTGAGCAGTTCTTC. The chain is built from TRBV12-3 or TRBV12-4 and TRBJ2-1, with 12 bases matching TRBD2. There are 16 residues in the CDR3. With 1 base clipped from V and 9 bases from J, the junction kept 7 bases outside the gene matches.